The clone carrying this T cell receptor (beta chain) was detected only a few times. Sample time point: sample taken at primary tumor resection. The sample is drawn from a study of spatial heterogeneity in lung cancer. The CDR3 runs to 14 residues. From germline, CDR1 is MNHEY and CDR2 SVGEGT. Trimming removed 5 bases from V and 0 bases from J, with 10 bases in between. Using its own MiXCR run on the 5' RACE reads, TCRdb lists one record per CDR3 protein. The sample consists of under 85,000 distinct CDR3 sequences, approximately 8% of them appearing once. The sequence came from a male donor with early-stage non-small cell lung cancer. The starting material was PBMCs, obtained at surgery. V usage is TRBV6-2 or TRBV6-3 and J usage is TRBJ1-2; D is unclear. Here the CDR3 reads CASSGRDSNYGYTF. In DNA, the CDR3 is TGTGCCAGCAGTGGGAGAGACTCTAACTATGGCTACACCTTC.